What follows are 32 T cell receptor beta chains derived from one specimen sequenced in a study of cytomegalovirus exposure and HLA in healthy donors. PCR amplification relied on 60 Vbeta primers (plus 13 Jbeta primers). TCRdb keeps only in-frame clones here, not all; method: immunoSEQ multiplex PCR. This table holds 65,000 to 75,000 clones, around 67% found once. Sample: PBMCs. The receptor set was obtained from a woman in her twenties or thirties in good health and CMV-seronegative.

This clone was seen a handful of times. The V call is TRBV4-2, the J call TRBJ2-1, with 8 bases lining up with TRBD2. This CDR3 has 18 residues. V dropped 2 bases and J dropped 7; count of bases not matched to a gene: 16. Germline V gene sequence: CDR1 LGHNA, CDR2 YNFKEQ. The CDR3 DNA sequence: TGTGCCAGCAGCCAACCTCGGGGGGGACTAGGGGACCAAAATGAGCAGTTCTTC. It is translated as CASSQPRGGLGDQNEQFF.

The chain joins TRBV7-9 to TRBJ2-5, with 11 nucleotides matching TRBD2. Trimming cost V 6 bases and J 4 bases; bases outside gene matches: 4. This CDR3 is 14 amino acids long. CDR1 SEHNR and CDR2 FQNEAQ come from the germline V gene (reference sequence). DNA for the CDR3: TGTGCCAGCAGTTTGACTAGCGGGGTAGAGACCCAGTACTTC. This encodes CASSLTSGVETQYF. The variable domain in full, with the rest retrieved from reference TRBV7-9 and TRBJ2-5, is DTGVSQNPRHKITKRGQNVTFRCDPISEHNRLYWYRQTLGQGPEFLTYFQNEAQLEKSRLLSDRFSAERPKGSFSTLEIQRTEQGDSAMYLCASSLTSGVETQYFGPGTRLLVL.

The chain joins TRBV6-1 to TRBJ2-2; perhaps TRBD1 as D (6 bases). The germline V gene encodes CDR1 MNHNS and CDR2 SASEGT. The V gene lost 6 bases and the J gene lost 7 bases, with 12 bases spanning the gap. This CDR3 is 13 amino acids long. The CDR3 bases are TGTGCCAGCAGACAGGGTACGGGCGGGGAGCTGTTTTTT. It is translated as CASRQGTGGELFF.

A word on this clone: An end of the junction differs from the germline gene, which may be a read error. Different DNA sequences within this sample yield the same CDR3. The chain recombines TRBV5-4 with TRBJ1-6, with D maybe TRBD1 (6 bases). Germline-derived CDR1 and CDR2 are SGHNT and YYREEE (reference sequence). The length of the CDR3 is 14 residues. The CDR3 spells CASSLDRNLSPLHF. The CDR3 DNA reads as TGTGCCAGCAGTTTGGACAGAAACCTTTCACCCCTCCACTTT.

The gene calls are TRBV10-3 and TRBJ2-1; 9 bases map to TRBD2. Germline-derived CDR1 and CDR2 are ENHRY and SYGVKD. The CDR3 extends over 14 amino acids. V lost 6 bases, J lost 6 bases, and 6 bases stayed unmatched. This chain's CDR3 is CAIRGGGDTNEQFF. CDR3 in DNA: TGTGCCATCAGGGGCGGGGGGGACACCAATGAGCAGTTCTTC.

The chain uses TRBV7-9 and TRBJ1-1; no firm D call. CDR1 and CDR2 from the germline V gene are SEHNR and FQNEAQ (reference sequence). The CDR3 loop spans 14 amino acids. Trimming stripped 5 bases from V and 6 bases from J, with 16 bases between. CDR3 bases: TGTGCCAGCAGCCCGCAGCGGAGCTCCCCTGAAGCTTTCTTT. It is translated as CASSPQRSSPEAFF.

This clone has just one count. The chain is built from TRBV7-3 and TRBJ2-3; 10 positions match TRBD2. V lost 2 bases and J lost 1; bases outside the gene matches: 3. The CDR3 contains 16 residues. Per the germline V gene, CDR1 is SGHTA and CDR2 is FQGTGA. The CDR3 DNA reads as TGTGCCAGCAGCTTATGGGGGACTAGCGGCACAGATACGCAGTATTTT. The encoded protein is CASSLWGTSGTDTQYF.

The V and J genes are TRBV6-1 and TRBJ1-4, with 8 bases aligning to TRBD1. Looked up from germline, CDR1 is MNHNS and CDR2 is SASEGT. Trimming cost V 5 bases and J 7 bases; bases outside gene matches: 6. The length of the CDR3 is 14 residues. Here the CDR3 reads CASSTGGMAEKLFF. DNA for the CDR3: TGTGCCAGCAGTACAGGGGGAATGGCTGAAAAACTGTTTTTT.

The chain uses TRBV27 and TRBJ1-5; 7 bases fit TRBD1. After removal of 6 bases from V and 5 bases from J, the junction contained 4 bases not matched to a gene. The CDR3 has 13 amino acids. Per the germline V gene, CDR1 is MNHEY and CDR2 is SMNVEV (reference sequence). Written as DNA, the CDR3 is TGTGCCAGCAGCCGGGACAGAGATCAGCCCCAGCATTTT. Translated: CASSRDRDQPQHF.

V usage is TRBV5-8 and J usage is TRBJ1-2, with 7 positions matching TRBD1. V trimming: 0 bases; J trimming: 4 bases; junction bases outside the gene matches: 9. The CDR3 is 16 amino acids. Germline loops: CDR1 SGHTS, CDR2 YDEGEE. The CDR3 spells CASSLVAGGSVYGYTF. The CDR3, as DNA: TGTGCCAGCAGCTTGGTCGCAGGGGGGAGCGTCTATGGCTACACCTTC.

This rearrangement joins TRBV19 to TRBJ1-1; 9 bases match TRBD1. Germline assignment: CDR1 LNHDA and CDR2 SQIVND (reference sequence). Trimming removed 3 bases from V and 0 bases from J; junction bases left unmatched: 11. The CDR3 totals 18 residues. Here the CDR3 DNA reads TGTGCCAGTAGTATGGGTCCGGGACAGGGCCTCATGAACACTGAAGCTTTCTTT. It encodes CASSMGPGQGLMNTEAFF.

The rearrangement links TRBV11-2 to TRBJ1-2; D possibly corresponds to TRBD1 (5 bases). V lost 1 base to trimming and J lost 3 bases, with 12 bases between them. CDR3 length equals 15 residues. Germline CDR1 and CDR2: SGHAT and FQNNGV. The CDR3 spells CASSLVRGGYYGYTF. CDR3 nucleotide sequence: TGTGCCAGCAGCTTAGTACGGGGGGGGTACTATGGCTACACCTTC.

This sequence joins TRBV19 and TRBJ1-1; D uncertain. Trimming left V 5 bases short and J 0 bases short, with 7 bases between. Germline values: CDR1 LNHDA, CDR2 SQIVND (reference sequence). The CDR3 has 13 residues. The CDR3 reads CASSEQLNTEAFF. CDR3 DNA sequence: TGTGCCAGTAGTGAACAGCTGAACACTGAAGCTTTCTTT.

This clone showed up just a few times. The chain is built from TRBV7-3 and TRBJ1-1; TRBD1 agrees at 10 bases. Trimming removed 5 bases from V and 3 bases from J; junction bases left unmatched: 3. Germline lookup yields CDR1 SGHTA and CDR2 FQGTGA. The CDR3 runs 14 residues. The CDR3 coding sequence is TGTGCCAGCAGCCGGACAGGGGGGGACACTGAAGCTTTCTTT. Translation: CASSRTGGDTEAFF.

This clone was picked up a small number of times. The J gene is TRBJ2-2, the V gene TRBV6-1; possible D gene TRBD1, 6 bases. This CDR3 comprises 11 residues. Trimming pared 10 bases from V and 9 bases from J, leaving 12 bases between. Germline V gives CDR1 MNHNS, CDR2 SASEGT. The CDR3, as DNA: TGTGCCATCAGCAGGGGCTGGGAGCTGTTTTTT. Protein sequence: CAISRGWELFF.

J is TRBJ2-5 and V is TRBV5-4; 12 bases align to TRBD2. V lost 1 base, J lost 6 bases, and 4 bases stayed unmatched. The CDR3 covers 15 residues. The germline V gene encodes CDR1 SGHNT and CDR2 YYREEE (reference sequence). The CDR3 is CASSLLAGGRKTQYF. Here the CDR3 DNA reads TGTGCCAGCAGCTTGCTAGCGGGGGGGCGGAAGACCCAGTACTTC.

V gene TRBV4-1 combines with J gene TRBJ2-3; 15 nucleotides match TRBD2. This CDR3 region has 19 residues. V lost 3 bases to trimming and J lost 0 bases; unmatched junction nucleotides: 7. Per germline, CDR1 MGHRA and CDR2 YSYEKL. CDR3 loop: CASSQGTSGGRGSTDTQYF. CDR3 sequence (DNA): TGCGCCAGCAGCCAGGGGACTAGCGGGGGGCGGGGTAGCACAGATACGCAGTATTTT.

The DNA of the CDR3 is TGTGCCTGGAGTGTACGTTTAGGGACAGGGTCAGATACGCAGTATTTT. This gives the protein CAWSVRLGTGSDTQYF. The chain recombines TRBV30 with TRBJ2-3; 9 bases are shared with TRBD1. V lost 0 bases to trimming and J lost 4 bases; unmatched junction nucleotides: 8. The germline V gene has CDR1 GTSNPN and CDR2 SVGIG (reference sequence). This CDR3 region has 16 residues.

The chain uses TRBV30 and TRBJ1-6; TRBD1 matches 7 bases. Germline CDR1 reads GTSNPN; CDR2 reads SVGIG (reference sequence). J was trimmed by 8 bases and V by 2 bases; bases with no gene match: 9. CDR3 length: 15 residues. The chain's CDR3 is CAWSMDRLSYSPLHF. The CDR3 DNA sequence: TGTGCCTGGAGTATGGACAGGTTATCCTATTCACCCCTCCACTTT.

The chain carries TRBV13 and TRBJ1-2; the D gene is possibly TRBD1 (6 bases). V was shortened by 5 bases and J by 2 bases, with 9 bases between the two germline ends. The CDR3 consists of 13 residues. The germline CDR1 and CDR2 sequences are PRHDT and FYEKMQ (reference sequence). The CDR3 nucleotides are TGTGCCAGCAGCGTGACAGGAAACTATGGCTACACCTTC. It codes for CASSVTGNYGYTF.

The chain couples TRBV7-2 to TRBJ1-2, with TRBD1 matching over 9 bases. Germline loops: CDR1 SGHTA, CDR2 FQGNSA. The length of the CDR3 is 15 residues. Trimming took 1 base from V and 7 from J; bases not matched to a gene: 7. CDR3 loop: CASSLDGTGSGGYTF. CDR3 nucleotides: TGTGCCAGCAGCTTAGACGGGACAGGGAGTGGTGGCTACACCTTC. Variable domain in full (rest from reference TRBV7-2 and TRBJ1-2): GAGVSQSPSNKVTEKGKDVELRCDPISGHTALYWYRQSLGQGLEFLIYFQGNSAPDKSGLPSDRFSAERTGGSVSTLTIQRTQQEDSAVYLCASSLDGTGSGGYTFGSGTRLTVV.

This clone appeared a few times. The rearrangement joins TRBV11-2 to TRBJ1-4, with 8 bases identical to TRBD1. The CDR3 length is 13 residues. Losses at the gene ends were 6 bases for V and 7 bases for J; bases not matched to a gene: 4. In germline, CDR1 is SGHAT, CDR2 FQNNGV. The CDR3 is CASRRTGGEKLFF. The CDR3, as DNA: TGTGCCAGCAGGCGAACAGGGGGTGAAAAACTGTTTTTT.

V is TRBV13 and J is TRBJ2-7; TRBD2 might be the D (6 bases). Germline V gives CDR1 PRHDT, CDR2 FYEKMQ (reference sequence). Trimming stripped 5 bases from V and 6 bases from J, with 14 bases between. The CDR3 sequence is 13 residues long. CDR3 bases: TGTGCCAGCAGCCCTCGATGGGAGGCCGAGCAGTACTTC. Its translation is CASSPRWEAEQYF.

The CDR3 loop reads CSVAQANEKLFF. Written as DNA, the CDR3 is TGCAGCGTTGCACAGGCGAATGAAAAACTGTTTTTT. The chain combines TRBV29-1 with TRBJ1-4, with a weak D call TRBD1 (5 bases). V was trimmed by 4 bases and J by 5 bases, leaving 8 bases between them. The CDR3 consists of 12 residues. Germline loops: CDR1 SQVTM, CDR2 ANQGSEA.

The chain combines TRBV5-1 with TRBJ1-2; TRBD1 might be the D (6 bases). This CDR3 is 13 amino acids long. With 4 bases removed from V and 5 bases from J, the gap between germline ends came to 12 bases. Germline CDR1 and CDR2: SGHRS and YFSETQ. CDR3 coding DNA: TGCGCCAGCAGCGCGGACAGACAATATGGCTACACCTTC. Amino acid sequence: CASSADRQYGYTF.

The sample holds one count of this clone. V and J are TRBV7-2 and TRBJ1-2; 9 nucleotides line up with TRBD1. Germline CDR1 is SGHTA and CDR2 is FQGNSA. With 1 base clipped from V and 10 bases from J, the junction kept 7 bases outside the gene matches. CDR3 size: 14 residues. The CDR3 DNA follows: TGTGCCAGCAGCTTAGAGTCCGGGACAGGGCCCTACACCTTC. Protein sequence: CASSLESGTGPYTF. Based on the CDR3 plus reference TRBV7-2 and TRBJ1-2, the full variable domain is GAGVSQSPSNKVTEKGKDVELRCDPISGHTALYWYRQSLGQGLEFLIYFQGNSAPDKSGLPSDRFSAERTGGSVSTLTIQRTQQEDSAVYLCASSLESGTGPYTFGSGTRLTVV.

The CDR3 nucleotides read TGTGCCAGCAGCATGGGACTCTATCAAAATCAGCCCCAGCATTTT. Protein: CASSMGLYQNQPQHF. This sequence joins TRBV2 and TRBJ1-5; a weak D match, TRBD1 (5 bases). V was cut by 6 bases and J by 4 bases, with 16 bases left in between. Germline V CDR1 and CDR2: SNHLY, FYNNEI. The length of the CDR3 is 15 residues.

The genes are TRBV7-9 and TRBJ1-1; 7 nucleotides line up with TRBD1. The CDR3 contains 11 residues. V was clipped by 4 bases and J by 11 bases; unmatched bases: 4. Germline values: CDR1 SEHNR, CDR2 FQNEAQ (reference sequence). The CDR3 DNA sequence: TGTGCCAGCAGCTCGGACAGGTCGGCTTTCTTT. Its translation is CASSSDRSAFF. Full variable domain (remainder filled in from reference TRBV7-9 and TRBJ1-1): DTGVSQNPRHKITKRGQNVTFRCDPISEHNRLYWYRQTLGQGPEFLTYFQNEAQLEKSRLLSDRFSAERPKGSFSTLEIQRTEQGDSAMYLCASSSDRSAFFGQGTRLTVV.

The J gene is TRBJ2-3, the V gene TRBV18; 15 bases line up with TRBD2. Losses at the gene ends were 2 bases for V and 4 bases for J; bases not matched to a gene: 1. The CDR3 has 16 amino acids. Germline CDR1 KGHSH, CDR2 LQKENI. The CDR3 sequence is CASSPGLAGGADTQYF. CDR3 sequence (DNA): TGTGCCAGCTCACCAGGACTAGCGGGGGGGGCAGATACGCAGTATTTT.

This clone occurred once. The rearrangement uses TRBV7-3 and TRBJ2-7; TRBD2 might be the D (6 bases). Germline values: CDR1 SGHTA, CDR2 FQGTGA. CDR3 length equals 13 residues. V dropped 2 bases and J dropped 5 bases, with 10 bases sitting between them. The CDR3: CASSLLRGHEQYF. The CDR3 DNA reads as TGTGCCAGCAGCTTACTGCGGGGCCACGAGCAGTACTTC.

The J gene is TRBJ1-6, the V gene TRBV27, with D perhaps TRBD1 (6 bases). CDR1 is MNHEY and CDR2 is SMNVEV in the germline V gene (reference sequence). Trimming removed 2 bases at V and 9 bases at J, with 11 bases between. The CDR3 length is 14 residues. The CDR3 loop is CASSLRQGSSPLHF. DNA of the CDR3: TGTGCCAGCAGTTTAAGGCAGGGGAGTTCACCCCTCCACTTT.

This chain links TRBV19 with TRBJ2-5; TRBD1 agrees at 7 bases. The CDR3 loop spans 14 amino acids. With V trimmed by 3 bases and J by 2 bases, 3 bases remained unmatched. Per the germline V gene, CDR1 is LNHDA and CDR2 is SQIVND (reference sequence). The chain's CDR3 is CASSIPQGQETQYF. Here the CDR3 DNA reads TGTGCCAGTAGTATCCCACAGGGGCAAGAGACCCAGTACTTC.